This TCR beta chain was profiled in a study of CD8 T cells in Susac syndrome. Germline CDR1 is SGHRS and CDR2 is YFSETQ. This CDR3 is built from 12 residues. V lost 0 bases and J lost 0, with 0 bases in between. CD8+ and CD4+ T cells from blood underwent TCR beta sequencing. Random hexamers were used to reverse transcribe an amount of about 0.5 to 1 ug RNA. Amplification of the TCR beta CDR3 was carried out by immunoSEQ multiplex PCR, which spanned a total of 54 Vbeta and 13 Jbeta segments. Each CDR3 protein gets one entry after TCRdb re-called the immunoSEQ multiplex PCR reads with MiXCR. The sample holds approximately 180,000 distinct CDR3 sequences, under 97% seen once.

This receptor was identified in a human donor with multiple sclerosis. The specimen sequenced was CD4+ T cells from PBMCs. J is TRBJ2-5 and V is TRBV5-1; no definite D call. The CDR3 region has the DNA TGCGCCAGCAGCTTGGACCAAGAGACCCAGTACTTC. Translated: CASSLDQETQYF.